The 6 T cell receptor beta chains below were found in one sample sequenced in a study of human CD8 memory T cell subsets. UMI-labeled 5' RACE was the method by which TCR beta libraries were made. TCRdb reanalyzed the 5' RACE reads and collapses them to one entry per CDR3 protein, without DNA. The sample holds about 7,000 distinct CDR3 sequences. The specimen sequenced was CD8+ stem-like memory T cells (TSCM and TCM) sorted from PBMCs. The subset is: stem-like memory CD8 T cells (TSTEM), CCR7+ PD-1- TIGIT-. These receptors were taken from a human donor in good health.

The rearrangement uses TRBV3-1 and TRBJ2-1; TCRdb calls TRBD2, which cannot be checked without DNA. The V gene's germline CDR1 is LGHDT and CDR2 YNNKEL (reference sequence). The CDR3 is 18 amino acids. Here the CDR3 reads CASSQEVASGGAYNEQFF.

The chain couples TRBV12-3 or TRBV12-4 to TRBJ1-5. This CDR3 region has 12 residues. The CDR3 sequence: CASSLKTQPQHF.

CDR3 sequence: CASSSQAGVTDTQYF. The rearrangement joins TRBV5-5 to TRBJ2-3. Germline-derived CDR1 and CDR2 are SGHKS and YYEKEE (reference sequence). This CDR3 has 15 amino acids.

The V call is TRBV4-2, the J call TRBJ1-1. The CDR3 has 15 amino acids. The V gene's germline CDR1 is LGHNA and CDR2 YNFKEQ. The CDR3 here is CASSQEPDGNTEAFF.

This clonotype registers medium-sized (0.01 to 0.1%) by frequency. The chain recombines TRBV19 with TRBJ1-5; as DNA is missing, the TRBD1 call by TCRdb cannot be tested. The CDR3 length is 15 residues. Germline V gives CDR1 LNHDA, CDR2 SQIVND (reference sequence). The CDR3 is CASSREDRGSQPQHF.

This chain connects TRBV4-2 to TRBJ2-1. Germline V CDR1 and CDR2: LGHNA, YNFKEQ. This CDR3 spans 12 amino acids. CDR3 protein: CASSQEGTEQFF.